Following are 6 T cell receptor beta chains from one sample sequenced in a study of T cell clones after liver transplantation. TCRdb's copy holds only in-frame clones and misses some; the assay was immunoSEQ multiplex PCR. Of about 99,000 clones listed, around 80% were seen once; the top ten hold about 2.8%. The sample was CD4+ T cells from blood, taken approximately 50 months after liver transplant. These receptors originate from a human patient who received a liver transplant. Some T cells may be provided by the graft donor.

The chain recombines TRBV4-1 with TRBJ2-3; a possible D gene is TRBD2 (6 bases). CDR1 and CDR2 (germline): MGHRA, YSYEKL. V was shortened by 2 bases and J by 2 bases, with 11 bases between the two germline ends. The CDR3 is made up of 15 amino acids. CDR3 loop: CASSQMGGSTDTQYF. CDR3 DNA: TGCGCCAGCAGCCAAATGGGGGGTTCCACAGATACGCAGTATTTT.

The rearrangement uses TRBV27 and TRBJ2-7, with TRBD2 matching over 8 bases. The CDR3 is made up of 12 amino acids. The V gene's germline CDR1 is MNHEY and CDR2 SMNVEV (reference sequence). V gave up 7 bases and J gave up 6 bases; unmatched junction bases: 5. This chain's CDR3 is CASTREGCEQYF. The CDR3 bases are TGTGCCAGCACCCGGGAGGGGTGCGAGCAGTACTTC.

The chain has TRBV27 and TRBJ1-4; D is unresolved. The CDR3 runs 11 residues. V was clipped by 8 bases and J by 5 bases, with 6 bases between them. Germline-derived CDR1 and CDR2 are MNHEY and SMNVEV (reference sequence). The CDR3 is CASAENEKLFF. The CDR3 DNA follows: TGTGCCAGCGCAGAGAATGAAAAACTGTTTTTT.

The J gene is TRBJ2-1, the V gene TRBV11-2; 8 bases are shared with TRBD1. Germline V gene lookup returns CDR1 SGHAT and CDR2 FQNNGV. Trimming took 5 bases from V and 4 from J; bases not matched to a gene: 10. The CDR3 has 16 residues. CDR3 sequence reads: CASSNRRQGAYNEQFF. The CDR3 DNA reads TGTGCCAGCAGCAACAGGCGGCAGGGGGCTTACAATGAGCAGTTCTTC. Supplemented by reference TRBV11-2 and TRBJ2-1, the full variable domain reads EAGVAQSPRYKIIEKRQSVAFWCNPISGHATLYWYQQILGQGPKLLIQFQNNGVVDDSQLPKDRFSAERLKGVDSTLKIQPAKLEDSAVYLCASSNRRQGAYNEQFFGPGTRLTVL.

The chain couples TRBV15 to TRBJ1-2; unclear D gene. This CDR3 spans 14 amino acids. V was clipped by 5 bases and J by 0 bases, with 10 bases between them. The germline gives CDR1 LNHNV, CDR2 YYDKDF (reference sequence). The CDR3 region has the DNA TGTGCCACCAGCGGAGCTGGGTCTAACTATGGCTACACCTTC. Its protein product is CATSGAGSNYGYTF.

This clone was counted once. The chain employs TRBV5-1 and TRBJ2-7, with D possibly matching TRBD2 (5 bases). This CDR3 region has 13 residues. V lost 0 bases to trimming and J lost 1 base, with 5 bases between them. Germline V lookup: CDR1 SGHRS, CDR2 YFSETQ. The CDR3 spells CASSLAGSYEQYF. The DNA of the CDR3 is TGCGCCAGCAGCTTGGCGGGGTCCTACGAGCAGTACTTC.